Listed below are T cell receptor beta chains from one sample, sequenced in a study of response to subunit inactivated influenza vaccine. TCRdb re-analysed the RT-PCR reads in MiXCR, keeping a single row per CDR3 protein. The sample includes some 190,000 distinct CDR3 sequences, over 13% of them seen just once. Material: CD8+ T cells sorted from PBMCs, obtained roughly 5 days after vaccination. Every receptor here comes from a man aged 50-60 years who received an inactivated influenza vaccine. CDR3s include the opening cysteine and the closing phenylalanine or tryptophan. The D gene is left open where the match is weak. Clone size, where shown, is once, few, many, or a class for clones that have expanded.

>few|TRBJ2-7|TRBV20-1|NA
CSAWDSLSSYEQYF
TGCAGTGCTTGGGACTCCCTGAGCTCCTACGAGCAGTACTTC
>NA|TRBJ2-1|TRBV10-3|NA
CAISDSIGAGTGNEQFF
TGTGCCATCAGTGACTCGATAGGCGCGGGCACAGGCAATGAGCAGTTCTTC
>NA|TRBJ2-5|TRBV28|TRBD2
CASSWVTSGGVQETQYF
TGTGCCAGCAGTTGGGTTACTAGCGGGGGGGTCCAAGAGACCCAGTACTTC
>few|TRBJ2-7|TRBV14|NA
CASSQIGRGSFTFQQYF
TGTGCCAGCAGCCAGATTGGGAGAGGAAGTTTTACGTTCCAGCAGTACTTC
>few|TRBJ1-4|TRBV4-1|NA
CASSQAYDEKLFF
TGCGCCAGCAGCCAAGCGTACGATGAAAAACTGTTTTTT
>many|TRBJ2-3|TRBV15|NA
CATSRDLGVGAVDTQYF
TGTGCCACCAGCAGAGATCTTGGAGTAGGAGCTGTTGATACGCAGTATTTT
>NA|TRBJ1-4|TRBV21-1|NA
CASSKVVGANNEKLFF
TGTGCCAGCAGCAAAGTGGTGGGAGCCAATAATGAAAAACTGTTTTTT
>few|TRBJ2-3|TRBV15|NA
CATSPTQSGTQYF
TGTGCCACCAGCCCCACCCAGTCCGGGACGCAGTATTTT
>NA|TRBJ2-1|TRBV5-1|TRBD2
CASSISGSPLDEQFF
TGCGCCAGCAGCATTAGCGGGAGCCCTTTGGATGAGCAGTTCTTC
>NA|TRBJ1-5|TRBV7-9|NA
CASSRVGGEPPQHF
TGTGCCAGCAGCCGAGTGGGCGGAGAGCCGCCCCAGCATTTT
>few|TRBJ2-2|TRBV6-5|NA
CASSYVGTGELFF
TGTGCCAGCAGTTACGTAGGAACCGGGGAGCTGTTTTTT
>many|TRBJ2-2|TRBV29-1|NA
CSVWRADSGELFF
TGCAGCGTTTGGAGGGCCGATTCTGGGGAGCTGTTTTTT
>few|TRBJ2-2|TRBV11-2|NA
CASSLGGRELFF
TGTGCCAGCAGCTTAGGGGGACGGGAGCTGTTTTTT
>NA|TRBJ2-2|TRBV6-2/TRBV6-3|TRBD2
CASSYWGRREYTGELFF
TGTGCCAGCAGTTACTGGGGCCGGCGGGAGTACACCGGGGAGCTGTTTTTT
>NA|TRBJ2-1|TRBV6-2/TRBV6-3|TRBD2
CASSHGGGGSYNEQFF
TGTGCCAGCTCCCACGGGGGGGGAGGGTCCTACAATGAGCAGTTCTTC
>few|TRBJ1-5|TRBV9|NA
CASSAGSQPQHF
TGTGCCAGCAGCGCAGGGAGTCAGCCCCAGCATTTT
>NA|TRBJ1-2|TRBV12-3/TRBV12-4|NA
CASSVRRGSPYGYTF
TGTGCCAGCAGTGTCCGACGGGGGTCACCATATGGCTACACCTTC